This entry lists 28 T cell receptor beta chains sequenced from one sample in a study of T cell responses to AZD1222 COVID-19 vaccine. Sequencing used immunoSEQ multiplex PCR; TCRdb keeps in-frame clones, though not all of them. The data contain roughly 93,000 clones, about 86% of them singletons. Sequencing used peripheral blood, obtained on day 0 of AZD1222 vaccination. The receptors shown here come from an adult in good health.

The genes are TRBV11-2 and TRBJ2-5; D unclear. Trimming left V 1 base short and J 0 bases short, with 6 bases between. The CDR3 runs to 14 residues. Per germline, CDR1 SGHAT and CDR2 FQNNGV. The CDR3 protein is CASSLAGDQETQYF. As DNA, the CDR3 is TGTGCCAGCAGCTTAGCAGGAGACCAAGAGACCCAGTACTTC.

This chain uses TRBV24-1 with TRBJ2-1, with D possibly matching TRBD2 (5 bases). Between the trimmed V and J ends, which lost 4 bases and 0 bases, there was a span of 15 bases. This CDR3 region has 17 residues. Germline V gene sequence: CDR1 KGHDR, CDR2 SFDVKD. The CDR3 here is CATSDPATTSSYNEQFF. The CDR3 DNA sequence: TGTGCCACCAGTGACCCCGCGACTACGAGCTCCTACAATGAGCAGTTCTTC.

A few counts support this clone. J is TRBJ2-2 and V is TRBV7-9; no clear D. V was clipped by 5 bases and J by 0 bases, with 13 bases between them. This CDR3 is 16 amino acids long. The germline V gene encodes CDR1 SEHNR and CDR2 FQNEAQ (reference sequence). This CDR3 is CASSDMTGANTGELFF. CDR3 coding DNA: TGTGCCAGCAGCGATATGACGGGTGCGAACACCGGGGAGCTGTTTTTT.

The V gene is TRBV4-3, the J gene TRBJ2-1; D is possibly TRBD1 (6 bases). The CDR3 runs 13 residues. The V end lost 3 bases, the J end lost 14 bases, and 17 bases lay between the germline ends. Germline V lookup: CDR1 LGHNA, CDR2 YSLEER. For the CDR3, the DNA is TGCGCCAGCAGCCAGTCACAGGGAGTTCAGGAGTTCTTC. Translating gives CASSQSQGVQEFF.

This chain uses TRBV6-5 with TRBJ1-6; TRBD1 might be the D (5 bases). Germline values: CDR1 MNHEY, CDR2 SVGAGI. V gave up 4 bases and J gave up 10 bases, with 17 bases separating them. The CDR3 loop spans 15 amino acids. CDR3 DNA: TGTGCCAGCAGTTCCTTTGGAGGGGCGGAATCACCCCTCCACTTT. Its protein product is CASSSFGGAESPLHF.

The genes are TRBV12-5 and TRBJ1-5; 9 positions agree with TRBD1. The CDR3 contains 17 residues. Germline CDR1 reads LGHNT; CDR2 reads FRNRAP. V was pared by 0 bases and J by 3 bases, with 6 bases of the junction left unmatched. Here the CDR3 DNA reads TGTGCTAGTGGTTTGGTACCCGGGACAGGGTTCAATCAGCCCCAGCATTTT. It codes for CASGLVPGTGFNQPQHF. The full variable domain, completed using reference TRBV12-5 and TRBJ1-5, is DARVTQTPRHKVTEMGQEVTMRCQPILGHNTVFWYRQTMMQGLELLAYFRNRAPLDDSGMPKDRFSAEMPDATLATLKIQPSEPRDSAVYFCASGLVPGTGFNQPQHFGDGTRLSIL.

The chain employs TRBV5-1 and TRBJ2-1; 8 bases match TRBD1. CDR3 length equals 15 residues. CDR1 and CDR2 (germline): SGHRS, YFSETQ. V was pared by 2 bases and J by 2 bases, with 3 bases of the junction left unmatched. This CDR3 reads CASSFSQGAYNEQFF. The CDR3 coding sequence is TGCGCCAGCAGCTTTTCACAGGGGGCCTACAATGAGCAGTTCTTC.

This rearrangement joins TRBV6-5 to TRBJ2-6, with D uncertain. V was trimmed by 7 bases and J by 0 bases, leaving 10 bases between them. CDR1 is MNHEY, CDR2 SVGAGI, per germline. The CDR3 extends over 15 amino acids. The CDR3 protein is CASTGRSSGANVLTF. CDR3 in DNA: TGTGCCAGCACTGGACGGTCCTCTGGGGCCAACGTCCTGACTTTC.

The V and J genes are TRBV19 and TRBJ2-3; a weak D match, TRBD2 (7 bases). Trimming cost V 4 bases and J 3 bases, with 14 bases left between them. This CDR3 contains 15 residues. Germline V gene data show CDR1 as LNHDA and CDR2 as SQIVND (reference sequence). This CDR3 reads CASSSGGGFTDTQYF. The CDR3 DNA reads as TGTGCCAGTAGTAGTGGGGGGGGCTTTACAGATACGCAGTATTTT. Supplemented by reference TRBV19 and TRBJ2-3, the full variable domain reads DGGITQSPKYLFRKEGQNVTLSCEQNLNHDAMYWYRQDPGQGLRLIYYSQIVNDFQKGDIAEGYSVSREKKESFPLTVTSAQKNPTAFYLCASSSGGGFTDTQYFGPGTRLTVL.

In this sample, this clone turned up a few times. The V call is TRBV18, the J call TRBJ2-2; perhaps D is TRBD1 or TRBD2 (5 bases each). V gave up 2 bases and J gave up 1 base, with 8 bases separating them. Per germline, CDR1 KGHSH and CDR2 LQKENI. CDR3 length: 15 amino acids. CDR3 coding DNA: TGTGCCAGCTCACCATCGGGGCAGAACACCGGGGAGCTGTTTTTT. Its protein product is CASSPSGQNTGELFF.

This rearrangement joins TRBV9 to TRBJ2-3; no definite D call. V shed 0 bases and J shed 1 base, with 3 bases lying between them. The CDR3 loop spans 13 amino acids. In germline, CDR1 is SGDLS, CDR2 YYNGEE. The DNA for the CDR3 is TGTGCCAGCAGCGTAGTGGGCACAGATACGCAGTATTTT. It translates to CASSVVGTDTQYF.

The chain joins TRBV19 to TRBJ1-1, with D possibly TRBD1 on 5 matching bases. V lost 3 bases, J lost 8 bases, and 22 bases lay in between. The CDR3 loop spans 16 amino acids. Germline V gene sequence: CDR1 LNHDA, CDR2 SQIVND (reference sequence). The chain's CDR3 is CASSIRGGTLQREAFF. DNA for the CDR3: TGTGCCAGTAGTATCCGGGGCGGGACCCTCCAGAGAGAAGCTTTCTTT. The full variable domain, completed using reference TRBV19 and TRBJ1-1, is DGGITQSPKYLFRKEGQNVTLSCEQNLNHDAMYWYRQDPGQGLRLIYYSQIVNDFQKGDIAEGYSVSREKKESFPLTVTSAQKNPTAFYLCASSIRGGTLQREAFFGQGTRLTVV.

The chain employs TRBV21-1 and TRBJ2-7; no DNA check was done on the table's D call, TRBD1. TRBV21-1 is noted as a pseudogene. The CDR3 extends over 15 amino acids. DNA of the CDR3: TGTGCCAGCAGCATACCGGGACAGGGATTCTACGAGCAGTACTTC. As protein: CASSIPGQGFYEQYF.

The chain links TRBV30 to TRBJ1-5; unclear D gene. The V and J ends lost 4 bases and 2 bases respectively, with 9 bases between them. The CDR3 loop spans 13 amino acids. CDR1 and CDR2 (germline): GTSNPN, SVGIG (reference sequence). The DNA of the CDR3 is TGTGCCTGGAATAGGGAGGGCAATCAGCCCCAGCATTTT. Its translation: CAWNREGNQPQHF.

The rearrangement uses TRBV10-2 and TRBJ1-2; D gene uncertain. This CDR3 is 14 amino acids long. In germline, CDR1 is WSHSY, CDR2 SAAADI. Trimming shortened V by 5 bases and J by 5 bases, and 15 bases separated the two germline ends. CDR3 sequence (DNA): TGCGCCAGCAGTTCCGGGCCACAAGAATATGGCTACACCTTC. Amino acids: CASSSGPQEYGYTF.

V and J are TRBV9 and TRBJ1-5, with D maybe TRBD1 (5 bases). Germline CDR1 reads SGDLS; CDR2 reads YYNGEE. The CDR3 has 14 residues. The V end lost 9 bases, the J end lost 2 bases, and 15 bases lay between the germline ends. CDR3: CATSSRDGNQPQHF. CDR3 DNA: TGTGCCACGTCATCCAGGGATGGCAATCAGCCCCAGCATTTT.

The gene calls are TRBV3-1 (or the pseudogene TRBV3-2) and TRBJ2-5; D tentatively reads TRBD1 or TRBD2 (6 bases each). Trimming pared 3 bases from V and 5 bases from J, leaving 10 bases between. Germline V gene data show CDR1 as LGHDT and CDR2 as YNNKEL (reference sequence). This CDR3 is 13 amino acids long. In nucleotides, the CDR3 is TGTGCCAGCAGCCACAGAGGGGGGGAGACCCAGTACTTC. Its translation is CASSHRGGETQYF.

The rearrangement links TRBV7-2 to TRBJ2-3; 7 positions match TRBD1. V lost 7 bases, J lost 2 bases, and 9 bases stayed unmatched. CDR3 size: 15 residues. From germline, CDR1 is SGHTA and CDR2 FQGNSA. The CDR3: CASNYPGQHTDTQYF. The CDR3 nucleotides are TGTGCCAGCAACTATCCGGGACAGCACACAGATACGCAGTATTTT.

This rearrangement joins TRBV27 to TRBJ2-7; TRBD1 matches 7 bases. Per germline, CDR1 MNHEY and CDR2 SMNVEV (reference sequence). Trimming removed 8 bases from V and 3 bases from J; junction bases left unmatched: 7. The CDR3 runs to 13 residues. CDR3 DNA sequence: TGTGCCAGCTCGGGACAGCCCTTCTACGAGCAGTACTTC. The encoded protein is CASSGQPFYEQYF.

This chain connects TRBV19 to TRBJ1-2, with D possibly TRBD1 on 6 matching bases. The germline V gene encodes CDR1 LNHDA and CDR2 SQIVND (reference sequence). This CDR3 spans 14 amino acids. V dropped 10 bases and J dropped 6 bases, with 21 bases sitting between them. CDR3 nucleotide sequence: TGTGCCACATTCCAGCGGCAGGGGCGGGATGGCTACACCTTC. Translation: CATFQRQGRDGYTF. The variable domain in full, completed from reference TRBV19 and TRBJ1-2, reads DGGITQSPKYLFRKEGQNVTLSCEQNLNHDAMYWYRQDPGQGLRLIYYSQIVNDFQKGDIAEGYSVSREKKESFPLTVTSAQKNPTAFYLCATFQRQGRDGYTFGSGTRLTVV.

CDR3 coding DNA: TGTGCCAGCAGCTTAGCCCCGACAGGGGGCAAGAACTATGGCTACACCTTC. It specifies CASSLAPTGGKNYGYTF. The chain recombines TRBV7-6 with TRBJ1-2; 10 bases are shared with TRBD1. Germline CDR1 is SGHVS and CDR2 is FNYEAQ. V lost 0 bases, J lost 2 bases, and 6 bases stayed unmatched. The CDR3 is 17 residues long.

This clone has a single count. This rearrangement joins TRBV11-2 to TRBJ2-1, with 7 nucleotides matching TRBD1. The CDR3 length is 15 residues. After removal of 2 bases from V and 9 bases from J, the junction contained 10 bases not matched to a gene. The germline V gene has CDR1 SGHAT and CDR2 FQNNGV. CDR3 protein: CASSLQLGPGGEQFF. DNA of the CDR3: TGTGCCAGCAGCTTACAGTTGGGCCCAGGGGGTGAGCAGTTCTTC.

The V and J genes are TRBV27 and TRBJ1-4; D is ambiguous. The CDR3 totals 13 residues. Trimming pared 3 bases from V and 5 bases from J, leaving 7 bases between. Germline V gene sequence: CDR1 MNHEY, CDR2 SMNVEV (reference sequence). The DNA for the CDR3 is TGTGCCAGCAGTTTTCAAGGAAATGAAAAACTGTTTTTT. This sequence encodes CASSFQGNEKLFF.

This clone came up a few times. V usage is TRBV29-1 and J usage is TRBJ2-2; possibly TRBD1 for D (5 bases). The V gene's germline CDR1 is SQVTM and CDR2 ANQGSEA. The CDR3 is made up of 12 amino acids. The germline V and J ends were trimmed by 7 bases and 8 bases, with 14 bases remaining between them. The CDR3 bases are TGCAGCGCCGGACACCCTCAGGGGGAGCTGTTTTTT. Protein sequence: CSAGHPQGELFF.

This clone came up once. The V and J genes are TRBV7-9 and TRBJ2-1, with 11 bases that match TRBD2. The junction had 3 bases not matched to a gene; V was cut back by 2 bases and J by 9 bases. The germline gives CDR1 SEHNR, CDR2 FQNEAQ (reference sequence). The CDR3 loop spans 14 amino acids. CDR3 loop: CASSLLAGGGEQFF. Written as DNA, the CDR3 is TGTGCCAGCAGCTTACTAGCGGGAGGAGGTGAGCAGTTCTTC.

This sequence joins TRBV7-6 and TRBJ2-1, with TRBD1 identical over 8 bases. V dropped 5 bases and J dropped 4; count of bases not matched to a gene: 7. CDR1 SGHVS and CDR2 FNYEAQ come from the germline V gene. The CDR3 covers 15 residues. Here the CDR3 DNA reads TGTGCCAGCAGCGAAACAGGGGGGCGATACAATGAGCAGTTCTTC. Protein sequence: CASSETGGRYNEQFF.

This rearrangement joins TRBV6-1 to TRBJ1-2; 7 bases agree with TRBD1. Germline CDR1 MNHNS, CDR2 SASEGT. V shed 1 base, J shed 3 bases, and the junction held 5 bases outside the gene matches. The CDR3 contains 15 residues. CDR3 loop: CASSEVGQGDYGYTF. In DNA, the CDR3 is TGTGCCAGCAGTGAAGTTGGGCAGGGGGACTATGGCTACACCTTC.

The genes are TRBV19 and TRBJ1-2; D call uncertain. CDR1 is LNHDA, CDR2 SQIVND, per germline (reference sequence). The CDR3 is made up of 15 amino acids. V shed 3 bases and J shed 8 bases, with 19 bases lying between them. The DNA for the CDR3 is TGTGCCAGTAGTATCGGGTGGAGCGACGGAGCCGGCTACACCTTC. It is translated as CASSIGWSDGAGYTF.